Following are 22 T cell receptor beta chains from one sample sequenced in a study of blood T cell repertoires in COVID-19. Only in-frame clones appear in the TCRdb table, and some are missing; sequencing was by immunoSEQ multiplex PCR. The data show more than 100,000 clones, about 80% seen once. Specimen: peripheral blood. Receptor source: a woman older than 75 with acute or convalescent COVID-19.

This chain uses TRBV6-1 with TRBJ2-2; 8 nucleotides agree with TRBD1. This CDR3 spans 16 amino acids. V lost 3 bases, J lost 5 bases, and 8 bases stayed unmatched. Germline V gene data show CDR1 as MNHNS and CDR2 as SASEGT. Written as DNA, the CDR3 is TGTGCCAGCAGTGAGTTGCAGGGGGCAGGGACCGGGGAGCTGTTTTTT. It is translated as CASSELQGAGTGELFF.

V and J are TRBV6-1 and TRBJ1-5; possible D gene TRBD1, 5 bases. V gave up 1 base and J gave up 3 bases, with 10 bases separating them. CDR1 MNHNS and CDR2 SASEGT come from the germline V gene. The CDR3 covers 15 residues. The CDR3, as DNA: TGTGCCAGCAGTGAAGGGGGCTATTACAATCAGCCCCAGCATTTT. Translating gives CASSEGGYYNQPQHF.

This clone has a handful of counts. The V gene is TRBV6-2 or TRBV6-3, the J gene TRBJ2-7; no definite D call. Looked up from germline, CDR1 is MNHEY and CDR2 is SVGEGT. There are 16 residues in the CDR3. The V end was cut by 4 bases, the J end by 0 bases, with 16 bases between. CDR3 sequence: CASSSLMLDSSYEQYF. In nucleotides, the CDR3 is TGTGCCAGCAGTTCACTTATGCTAGATAGCTCCTACGAGCAGTACTTC.

The chain combines TRBV6-2 or TRBV6-3 with TRBJ1-2; TRBD1 matches 9 bases. Unmatched junction bases numbered 6, after V lost 2 bases and J lost 5 bases. Germline V gene sequence: CDR1 MNHEY, CDR2 SVGEGT. The CDR3 sequence is 15 residues long. The DNA for the CDR3 is TGTGCCAGCAGTTACCTACCCGGACAGGGGTATGGCTACACCTTC. Its protein is CASSYLPGQGYGYTF.

This clone showed up just a few times. This chain uses TRBV19 with TRBJ2-7; 7 nucleotides line up with TRBD2. Germline V CDR1 and CDR2: LNHDA, SQIVND (reference sequence). The CDR3 covers 14 residues. The J segment lost 6 bases and the V segment lost 6 bases, leaving 11 bases of the junction unmatched. DNA of the CDR3: TGTGCCAGTAGAACTCAGGTGGGAGGGCGCGAGCAGTACTTC. Encoded protein: CASRTQVGGREQYF. The full variable domain, its missing parts supplied by reference TRBV19 and TRBJ2-7, is DGGITQSPKYLFRKEGQNVTLSCEQNLNHDAMYWYRQDPGQGLRLIYYSQIVNDFQKGDIAEGYSVSREKKESFPLTVTSAQKNPTAFYLCASRTQVGGREQYFGPGTRLTVT.

The chain has TRBV10-1 and TRBJ1-1; TRBD1 agrees at 9 bases. The CDR3 is made up of 15 amino acids. Germline V gene lookup returns CDR1 WNHNN and CDR2 SYGVQD (reference sequence). With 0 bases clipped from V and 6 bases from J, the junction kept 5 bases outside the gene matches. The CDR3 nucleotides are TGCGCCAGCAGTGAGTCGACAGGGGGGAAGGCTGAAGCTTTCTTT. Its protein is CASSESTGGKAEAFF.

V and J are TRBV5-4 and TRBJ2-5, with TRBD2 identical over 9 bases. The CDR3 is made up of 17 amino acids. Germline CDR1 SGHNT, CDR2 YYREEE (reference sequence). The V gene end was trimmed by 0 bases and the J gene end by 2 bases; junction bases not matched to a gene: 8. In DNA, the CDR3 is TGTGCCAGCAGCTTGGGCGGGGGGGCTAAGAAACAAGAGACCCAGTACTTC. Translating it yields CASSLGGGAKKQETQYF.

This chain connects TRBV6-6 to TRBJ2-7; D might be TRBD1 (5 bases). Germline lookup yields CDR1 MNHNY and CDR2 SVGAGI (reference sequence). Trimming removed 4 bases at V and 0 bases at J, with 13 bases between. This CDR3 has 15 amino acids. This CDR3 reads CASSLLTRVSYEQYF. Here the CDR3 DNA reads TGTGCCAGCAGTTTATTGACCAGGGTCTCCTACGAGCAGTACTTC.

V is TRBV4-3 and J is TRBJ2-3, with a tentative D call TRBD1 (5 bases). The V gene's germline CDR1 is LGHNA and CDR2 YSLEER. Trimming pared 2 bases from V and 0 bases from J, leaving 9 bases between. The CDR3 length is 15 residues. Here the CDR3 DNA reads TGCGCCAGCAGCCAAAGGGGCGGTAGCACAGATACGCAGTATTTT. Encoded protein: CASSQRGGSTDTQYF.

The rearrangement joins TRBV13 to TRBJ1-1; tentative D call: TRBD1 (6 bases). Germline-derived CDR1 and CDR2 are PRHDT and FYEKMQ (reference sequence). Trimming removed 4 bases from V and 1 base from J, with 7 bases in between. This CDR3 contains 13 residues. The CDR3 is CASSYRENTEAFF. In DNA form, the CDR3 reads TGTGCCAGCAGCTACAGGGAGAACACTGAAGCTTTCTTT.

The J gene is TRBJ1-5, the V gene TRBV10-2, with 8 bases aligning to TRBD1. Trimming took 8 bases from V and 3 from J; bases not matched to a gene: 6. The CDR3 contains 14 residues. Germline CDR1 and CDR2: WSHSY and SAAADI. This CDR3 is CASGMDRDNQPQHF. Here the CDR3 DNA reads TGCGCCAGCGGGATGGACAGGGACAATCAGCCCCAGCATTTT.

The V and J genes are TRBV29-1 and TRBJ1-1; D ambiguous. V was cut by 1 base and J by 6 bases, with 12 bases left in between. CDR3 size: 13 residues. The V gene's germline CDR1 is SQVTM and CDR2 ANQGSEA. CDR3 residues: CSVEVQPGSEAFF. CDR3 DNA: TGCAGCGTTGAAGTTCAGCCCGGGTCTGAAGCTTTCTTT.

V is TRBV10-3 and J is TRBJ1-3; possible D gene TRBD1, 5 bases. V was pared by 0 bases and J by 1 base, with 13 bases between. This CDR3 has 17 residues. Germline V gene lookup returns CDR1 ENHRY and CDR2 SYGVKD. DNA of the CDR3: TGTGCCATCAGTGAGTCGACTCGCGGGGGGTCTGGAAACACCATATATTTT. This codes for CAISESTRGGSGNTIYF.

This chain joins TRBV7-2 and TRBJ2-1; 8 positions agree with TRBD1. The V segment lost 4 bases and the J segment 4 bases; nucleotides outside the gene matches: 6. In germline, CDR1 is SGHTA, CDR2 FQGNSA. CDR3 size: 15 residues. The chain's CDR3 is CASSSDRGGYNEQFF. In nucleotides, the CDR3 is TGTGCCAGCAGCTCCGACAGGGGCGGATACAATGAGCAGTTCTTC.

V gene TRBV5-1 combines with J gene TRBJ1-6; the D is unclear. The CDR3 length is 15 residues. V was clipped by 4 bases and J by 0 bases, with 8 bases between them. Germline V CDR1 and CDR2: SGHRS, YFSETQ. The CDR3 nucleotides are TGCGCCAGCAGCCAAAGGAGCTCCTATAATTCACCCCTCCACTTT. It encodes CASSQRSSYNSPLHF.

This chain connects TRBV6-6 to TRBJ1-2; 9 positions agree with TRBD1. Germline CDR1 reads MNHNY; CDR2 reads SVGAGI (reference sequence). Germline trimming cut 7 bases from V and 4 bases from J; bases unmatched to any gene: 7. The CDR3 is 14 residues long. The CDR3 DNA reads TGTGCCAGCACCGAGGGACAGGGTGGCTATGGCTACACCTTC. The encoded protein is CASTEGQGGYGYTF.

The rearrangement uses TRBV30 and TRBJ1-6; possible D gene TRBD1, 5 bases. Germline-derived CDR1 and CDR2 are GTSNPN and SVGIG (reference sequence). This CDR3 spans 12 amino acids. V was cut by 5 bases and J by 9 bases, with 11 bases left in between. CDR3 protein: CAWGGAPSPLHF. The CDR3 region has the DNA TGTGCCTGGGGGGGAGCTCCTTCACCCCTCCACTTT.

This rearrangement joins TRBV25-1 to TRBJ1-6; D is perhaps TRBD1 (6 bases). Trimming removed 7 bases at V and 13 bases at J, with 17 bases between. The CDR3 is 13 residues long. CDR1 and CDR2 (germline): MGHDK, SYGVNS. The CDR3 DNA follows: TGTGCCAGCACTGACAGGAGGTTCGGGCCCCTCCACTTT. As protein: CASTDRRFGPLHF. Full variable domain (missing parts from reference TRBV25-1 and TRBJ1-6): EADIYQTPRYLVIGTGKKITLECSQTMGHDKMYWYQQDPGMELHLIHYSYGVNSTEKGDLSSESTVSRIRTEHFPLTLESARPSHTSQYLCASTDRRFGPLHFGNGTRLTVT.

The V and J genes are TRBV5-1 and TRBJ2-1, with TRBD2 matching 10 bases. Germline-derived CDR1 and CDR2 are SGHRS and YFSETQ. The CDR3 covers 16 residues. Trimming removed 4 bases from V and 4 bases from J; junction bases left unmatched: 8. CDR3: CASSASGTSVYNEQFF. CDR3 in DNA: TGCGCCAGCAGCGCTTCCGGGACTAGCGTATACAATGAGCAGTTCTTC.

V and J are TRBV5-1 and TRBJ1-5; 7 nucleotides match TRBD1. The germline V gene encodes CDR1 SGHRS and CDR2 YFSETQ. CDR3 length: 15 amino acids. The junction had 12 bases not matched to a gene; V was cut back by 4 bases and J by 8 bases. The CDR3 reads CASSPTGNVLEPQHF. The CDR3 DNA follows: TGCGCCAGCAGCCCGACAGGGAACGTTCTGGAGCCCCAGCATTTT.

The table lists this clone with a count of one. The chain joins TRBV19 to TRBJ1-2; the D gene is possibly TRBD1 (6 bases). The germline gives CDR1 LNHDA, CDR2 SQIVND (reference sequence). The V and J ends lost 7 bases and 4 bases respectively, with 13 bases between them. The CDR3 has 13 residues. CDR3 region: CASTFTGIYGYTF. The CDR3 bases are TGTGCCAGTACTTTTACAGGGATCTATGGCTACACCTTC.

This clone has a handful of counts. J is TRBJ2-7 and V is TRBV2; the match to TRBD1 covers 7 bases. The CDR3 loop spans 14 amino acids. Germline V gene sequence: CDR1 SNHLY, CDR2 FYNNEI. J lost 5 bases, V lost 1 base, and 5 bases had no gene match. The DNA for the CDR3 is TGTGCCAGCAGTGAAGGGCAGGGGGTCCACGAGCAGTACTTC. This sequence encodes CASSEGQGVHEQYF.